This T cell receptor beta chain appears in the sequencing data of a study of T cells in Graves' hyperthyroidism and ophthalmopathy. The CDR3 consists of 15 residues. Germline CDR1 and CDR2: LNHNV and YYDKDF (reference sequence). V trimming: 8 bases; J trimming: 2 bases; junction bases outside the gene matches: 12. Authors of the study amplified TCR beta CDR3 regions from RNA transcripts. RT-PCR in the first round (using the HTBI primer set) targeted the TCR CDR3. TCRdb recomputed calls from the multiplex PCR reads with MiXCR, one row per CDR3 protein. This sample carries hundreds of thousands of distinct CDR3 sequences, nearly 45% of them seen once, and the ten largest clones take 6.5% to 9%. Orbital computed tomography, thyroid ultrasound, serum thyroxine and TRAb, and clinical symptoms together informed the diagnoses.

This sequence was found in an adult man with Graves' disease, either hyperthyroidism or ophthalmopathy (not recorded which). V is TRBV15 and J is TRBJ2-7; 7 bases align to TRBD1. What was sequenced was peripheral blood or thyroid tissue (not recorded which). CDR3 DNA sequence: TGTGCCACCGGGCCTCGCGAACAGGGGCCCTACGAGCAGTACTTC. Its translation is CATGPREQGPYEQYF. The full variable domain, its missing parts supplied by reference TRBV15 and TRBJ2-7, is DAMVIQNPRYQVTQFGKPVTLSCSQTLNHNVMYWYQQKSSQAPKLLFHYYDKDFNNEADTPDNFQSRRPNTSFCFLDIRSPGLGDTAMYLCATGPREQGPYEQYFGPGTRLTVT.